This T cell receptor (beta chain) stems from a study of patients and donors after allogeneic stem cell transplantation. TCRdb recomputed calls from the RT-PCR reads with MiXCR, one row per CDR3 protein. The sample consists of over 200,000 distinct CDR3 sequences, around 41% of them appearing once. This receptor was taken from a human donor who was either an allogeneic HSCT recipient or a stem cell or donor lymphocyte infusion donor (not recorded which). It is not recorded whose cells these are; they may come from a transplant donor. Specimen: blood, either unsorted or a sorted T cell fraction (not recorded which).

The CDR3 coding sequence is TGTGCCAGCAGTTTACCCTATGCTAGGACCGGGGAGCTGTTTTTT. Protein sequence: CASSLPYARTGELFF. The V gene is TRBV28, the J gene TRBJ2-2; D unclear. V gave up 2 bases and J gave up 5 bases, with 12 bases separating them. This CDR3 is 15 amino acids long. Germline loops: CDR1 MDHEN, CDR2 SYDVKM.